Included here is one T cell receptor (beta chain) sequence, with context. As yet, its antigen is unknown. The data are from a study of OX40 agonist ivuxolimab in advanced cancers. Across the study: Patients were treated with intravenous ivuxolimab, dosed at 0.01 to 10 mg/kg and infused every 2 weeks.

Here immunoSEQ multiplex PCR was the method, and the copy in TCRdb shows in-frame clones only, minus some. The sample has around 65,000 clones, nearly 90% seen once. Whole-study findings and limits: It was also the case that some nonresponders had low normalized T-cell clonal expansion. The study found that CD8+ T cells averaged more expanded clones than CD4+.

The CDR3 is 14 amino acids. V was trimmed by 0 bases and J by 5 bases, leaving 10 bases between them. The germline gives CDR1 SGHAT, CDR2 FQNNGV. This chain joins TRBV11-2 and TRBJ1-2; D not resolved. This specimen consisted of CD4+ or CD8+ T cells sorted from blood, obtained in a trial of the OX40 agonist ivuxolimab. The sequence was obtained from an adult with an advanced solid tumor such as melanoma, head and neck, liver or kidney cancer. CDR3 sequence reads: CASSLDRTDYGYTF. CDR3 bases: TGTGCCAGCAGCTTAGACCGCACAGATTATGGCTACACCTTC.